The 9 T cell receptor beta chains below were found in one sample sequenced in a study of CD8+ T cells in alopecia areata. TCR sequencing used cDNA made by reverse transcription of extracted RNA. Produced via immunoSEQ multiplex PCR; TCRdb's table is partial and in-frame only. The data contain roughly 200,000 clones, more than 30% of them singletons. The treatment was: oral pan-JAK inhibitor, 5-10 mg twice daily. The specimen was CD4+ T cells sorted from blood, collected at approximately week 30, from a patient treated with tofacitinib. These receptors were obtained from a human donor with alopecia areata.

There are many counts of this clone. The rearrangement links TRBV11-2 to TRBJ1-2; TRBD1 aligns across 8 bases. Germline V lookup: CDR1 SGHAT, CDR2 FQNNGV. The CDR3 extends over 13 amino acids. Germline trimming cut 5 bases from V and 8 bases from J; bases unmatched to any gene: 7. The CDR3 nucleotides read TGTGCCAGCAGCCCGGACAGGGAGCGGGGCTACACCTTC. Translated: CASSPDRERGYTF.

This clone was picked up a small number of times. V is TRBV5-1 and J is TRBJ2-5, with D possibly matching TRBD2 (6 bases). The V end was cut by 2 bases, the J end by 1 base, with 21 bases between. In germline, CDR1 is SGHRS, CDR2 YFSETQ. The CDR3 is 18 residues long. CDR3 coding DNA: TGCGCCAGCAGCTTATATGGAGCCCTCGGGAGAGGCCAAGAGACCCAGTACTTC. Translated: CASSLYGALGRGQETQYF.

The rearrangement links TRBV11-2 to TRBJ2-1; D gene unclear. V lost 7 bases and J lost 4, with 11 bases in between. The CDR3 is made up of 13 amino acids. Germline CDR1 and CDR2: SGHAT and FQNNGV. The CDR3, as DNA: TGTGCCAGCATGGCAGCCACTTACAATGAGCAGTTCTTC. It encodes CASMAATYNEQFF.

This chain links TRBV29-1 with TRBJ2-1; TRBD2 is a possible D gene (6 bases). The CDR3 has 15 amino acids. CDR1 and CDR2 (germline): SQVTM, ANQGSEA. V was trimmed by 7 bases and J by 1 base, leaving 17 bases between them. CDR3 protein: CSAPSRDPSYNEQFF. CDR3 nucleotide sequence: TGCAGCGCCCCGTCGCGGGACCCTTCCTACAATGAGCAGTTCTTC.

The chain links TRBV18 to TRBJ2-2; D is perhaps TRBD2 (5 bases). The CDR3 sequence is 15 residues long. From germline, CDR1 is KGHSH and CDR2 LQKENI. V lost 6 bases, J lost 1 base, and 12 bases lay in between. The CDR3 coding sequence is TGTGCCAGCTCGCAGTCTGCGGGGAACACCGGGGAGCTGTTTTTT. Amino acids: CASSQSAGNTGELFF.

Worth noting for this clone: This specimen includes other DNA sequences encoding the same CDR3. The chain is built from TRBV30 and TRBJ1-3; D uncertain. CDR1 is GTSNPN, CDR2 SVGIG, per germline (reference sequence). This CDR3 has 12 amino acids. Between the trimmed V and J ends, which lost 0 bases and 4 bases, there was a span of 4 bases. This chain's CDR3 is CAWSVQGNTIYF. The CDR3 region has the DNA TGTGCCTGGAGTGTACAGGGAAACACCATATATTTT.

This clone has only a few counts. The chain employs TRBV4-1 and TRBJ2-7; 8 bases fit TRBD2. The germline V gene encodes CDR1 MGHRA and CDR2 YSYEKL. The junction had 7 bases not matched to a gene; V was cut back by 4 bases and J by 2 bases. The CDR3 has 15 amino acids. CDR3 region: CASSLAAGGPYEQYF. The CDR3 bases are TGCGCCAGCAGCCTTGCCGCGGGGGGACCCTACGAGCAGTACTTC.

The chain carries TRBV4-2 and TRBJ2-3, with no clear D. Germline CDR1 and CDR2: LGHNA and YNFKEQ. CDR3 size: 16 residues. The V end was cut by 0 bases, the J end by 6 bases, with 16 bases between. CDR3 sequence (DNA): TGTGCCAGCAGCCAAGATCCCGGTGGGCGATCGGATACGCAGTATTTT. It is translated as CASSQDPGGRSDTQYF.

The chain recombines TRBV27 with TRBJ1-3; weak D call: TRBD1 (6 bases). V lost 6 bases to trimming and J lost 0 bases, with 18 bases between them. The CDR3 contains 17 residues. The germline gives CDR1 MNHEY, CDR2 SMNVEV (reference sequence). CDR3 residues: CASRQGTGTYSGNTIYF. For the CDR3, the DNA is TGTGCCAGCAGACAAGGTACAGGGACTTACTCTGGAAACACCATATATTTT.